This T cell receptor beta chain was documented in a study of cytomegalovirus exposure and HLA in healthy donors. Points from the study as a whole: TCR beta sequences reportedly predicted most subjects' HLA-A and HLA-B alleles accurately.

In this sample, this clone turned up a few times. Its antigen is not identified. The CDR3 is made up of 15 amino acids. The germline gives CDR1 SGHNT, CDR2 YYREEE (reference sequence). The V end was cut by 1 base, the J end by 4 bases, with 13 bases between. PCR involved 60 Vbeta and 13 Jbeta primers. The repertoire was sequenced with immunoSEQ multiplex PCR; TCRdb's copy has only in-frame clones and lacks some. The sample has more than 85,000 clones, roughly two thirds seen once. V gene TRBV5-4 combines with J gene TRBJ2-3; possible D gene TRBD1, 5 bases. This receptor was taken from a woman aged 25-40 years in good health and CMV-seronegative. The specimen sequenced was PBMCs. The CDR3 DNA follows: TGTGCCAGCAGCTTGTCCCTCGACAGACCAGATACGCAGTATTTT. As protein: CASSLSLDRPDTQYF.